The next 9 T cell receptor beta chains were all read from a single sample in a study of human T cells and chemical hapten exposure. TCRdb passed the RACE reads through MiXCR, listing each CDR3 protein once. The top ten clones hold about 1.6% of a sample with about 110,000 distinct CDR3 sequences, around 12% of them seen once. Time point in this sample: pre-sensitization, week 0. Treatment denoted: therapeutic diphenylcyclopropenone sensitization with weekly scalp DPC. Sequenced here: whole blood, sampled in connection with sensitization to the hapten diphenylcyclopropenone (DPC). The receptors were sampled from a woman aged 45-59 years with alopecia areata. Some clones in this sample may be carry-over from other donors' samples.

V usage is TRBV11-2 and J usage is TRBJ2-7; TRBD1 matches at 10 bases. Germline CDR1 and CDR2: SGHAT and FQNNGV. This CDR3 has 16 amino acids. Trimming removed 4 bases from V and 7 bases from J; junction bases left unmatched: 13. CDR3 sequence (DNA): TGTGCCAGCAGCTGGGACAGGGGATGGACTGCTGGAGAGCAGTACTTC. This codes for CASSWDRGWTAGEQYF. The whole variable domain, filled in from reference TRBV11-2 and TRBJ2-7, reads EAGVAQSPRYKIIEKRQSVAFWCNPISGHATLYWYQQILGQGPKLLIQFQNNGVVDDSQLPKDRFSAERLKGVDSTLKIQPAKLEDSAVYLCASSWDRGWTAGEQYFGPGTRLTVT.

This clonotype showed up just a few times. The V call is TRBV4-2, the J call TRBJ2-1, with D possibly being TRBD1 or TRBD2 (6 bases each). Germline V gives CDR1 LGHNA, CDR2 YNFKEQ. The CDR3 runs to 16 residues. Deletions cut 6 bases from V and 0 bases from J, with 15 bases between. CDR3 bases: TGTGCCAGCAGGTCCGCGGGACAAAGCTCCTACAATGAGCAGTTCTTC. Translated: CASRSAGQSSYNEQFF.

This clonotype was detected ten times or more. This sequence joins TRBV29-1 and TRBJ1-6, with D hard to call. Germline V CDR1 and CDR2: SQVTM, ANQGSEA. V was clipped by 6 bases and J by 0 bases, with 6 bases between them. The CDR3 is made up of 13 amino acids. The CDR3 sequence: CSVQDSYNSPLHF. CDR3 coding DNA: TGCAGCGTCCAGGACTCCTATAATTCACCCCTCCACTTT.

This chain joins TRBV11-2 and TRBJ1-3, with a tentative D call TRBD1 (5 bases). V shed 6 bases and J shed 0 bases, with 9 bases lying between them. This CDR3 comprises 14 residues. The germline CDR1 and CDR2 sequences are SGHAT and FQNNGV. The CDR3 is CASRSGSSGNTIYF. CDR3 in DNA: TGTGCCAGCAGGTCAGGGAGCTCTGGAAACACCATATATTTT.

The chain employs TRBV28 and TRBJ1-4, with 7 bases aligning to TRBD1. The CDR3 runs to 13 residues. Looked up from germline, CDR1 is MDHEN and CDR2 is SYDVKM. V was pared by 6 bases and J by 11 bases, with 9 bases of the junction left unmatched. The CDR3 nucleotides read TGTGCCAGCAGGGAGGGGGCCTCCGGTAAACTGTTTTTT. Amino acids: CASREGASGKLFF. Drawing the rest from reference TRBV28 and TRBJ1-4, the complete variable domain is DVKVTQSSRYLVKRTGEKVFLECVQDMDHENMFWYRQDPGLGLRLIYFSYDVKMKEKGDIPEGYSVSREKKERFSLILESASTNQTSMYLCASREGASGKLFFGSGTQLSVL.

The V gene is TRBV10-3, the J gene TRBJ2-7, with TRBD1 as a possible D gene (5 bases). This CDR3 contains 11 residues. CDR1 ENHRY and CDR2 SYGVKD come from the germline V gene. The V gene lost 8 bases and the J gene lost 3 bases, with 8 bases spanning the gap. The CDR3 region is CAILQDYEQYF. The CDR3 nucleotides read TGTGCCATCTTACAGGACTACGAGCAGTACTTC.

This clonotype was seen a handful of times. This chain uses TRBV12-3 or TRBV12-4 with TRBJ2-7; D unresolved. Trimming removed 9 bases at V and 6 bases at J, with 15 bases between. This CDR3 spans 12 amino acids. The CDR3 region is CASNTAGREQYF. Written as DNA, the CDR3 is TGTGCCAGTAATACGGCAGGTCGCGAGCAGTACTTC.

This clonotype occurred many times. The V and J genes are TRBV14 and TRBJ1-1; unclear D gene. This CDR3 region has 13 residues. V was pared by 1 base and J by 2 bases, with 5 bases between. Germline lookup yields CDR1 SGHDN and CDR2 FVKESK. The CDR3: CASSQVLNTEAFF. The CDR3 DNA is TGTGCCAGCAGCCAAGTACTAAACACTGAAGCTTTCTTT.

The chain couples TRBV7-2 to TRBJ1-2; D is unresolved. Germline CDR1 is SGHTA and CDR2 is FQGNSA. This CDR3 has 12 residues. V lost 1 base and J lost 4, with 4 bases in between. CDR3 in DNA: TGTGCCAGCAGCTTAGTTGCCTATGGCTACACCTTC. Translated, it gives CASSLVAYGYTF. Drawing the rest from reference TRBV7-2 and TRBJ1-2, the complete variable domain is GAGVSQSPSNKVTEKGKDVELRCDPISGHTALYWYRQSLGQGLEFLIYFQGNSAPDKSGLPSDRFSAERTGGSVSTLTIQRTQQEDSAVYLCASSLVAYGYTFGSGTRLTVV.